This TCR beta chain was captured by sequencing in a study of blood T cell repertoires in COVID-19. Study background: The United States, Italy and Spain were the sources of the acute and convalescent COVID-19 samples. In each case, the material was cDNA or gDNA derived from T cells, B-cell-depleted T cells, or PBMCs.

Per the study methods: Reference gene primer amplification gave estimated nucleated cell counts. The assay was immunoSEQ multiplex PCR, and TCRdb's table has in-frame clones only and misses some. V and J calls and clone size are copied from that table; D and trimming were computed from the DNA. The sample has around 200,000 clones, about nine tenths seen once; the top ten hold around 3.3%. CDR1 is SNHLY and CDR2 is FYNNEI in the germline V gene. CDR3 length: 13 residues. V lost 8 bases, J lost 7 bases, and 14 bases lay in between. Sequencing was carried out using peripheral blood. The J gene is TRBJ1-4, the V gene TRBV2, with D unresolved. This clonotype was sampled from an older man with acute or convalescent COVID-19. The CDR3 sequence is CASCAAVGEKLFF. The DNA of the CDR3 is TGTGCCAGCTGCGCGGCGGTGGGTGAAAAACTGTTTTTT.